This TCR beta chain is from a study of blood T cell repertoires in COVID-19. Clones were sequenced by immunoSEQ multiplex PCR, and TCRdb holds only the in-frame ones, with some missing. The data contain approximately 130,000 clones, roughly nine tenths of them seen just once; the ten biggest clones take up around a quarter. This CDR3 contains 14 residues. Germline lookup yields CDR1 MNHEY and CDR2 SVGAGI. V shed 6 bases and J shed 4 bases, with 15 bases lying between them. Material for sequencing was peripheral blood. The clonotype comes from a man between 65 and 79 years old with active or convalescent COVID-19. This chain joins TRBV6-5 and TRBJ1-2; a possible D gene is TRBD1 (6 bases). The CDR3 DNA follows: TGTGCCAGCAGCGACCCGAGGGGGAGCTATGGCTACACCTTC. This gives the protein CASSDPRGSYGYTF.